The rows below give T cell receptor beta chains drawn from one sample of a study of T cell repertoires in cytomegalovirus infection. TCRdb analysed the reads with MiXCR anew, one entry per CDR3 protein. The sample consists of roughly 720,000 distinct CDR3 sequences, 35% of them appearing once. The sequenced material came from PBMCs. These receptors originate from a human donor in good health (CMV status not recorded). Some clones in this sample may be carry-over from other donors' samples. The CDR3 runs from the conserved cysteine through the conserved F or W.

j_call | v_call | cdr3_aa
TRBJ1-1 | TRBV27 | CASSLRTGLEAFF
TRBJ2-7 | TRBV5-1 | CASSLGPEGVYEQYF
TRBJ2-3 | TRBV28 | CARSFLADTDTQYF
TRBJ1-1 | TRBV11-2 | CASSLALGGTNTEAFF
TRBJ2-1 | TRBV6-8 | CASSRIAGYNYQFF
TRBJ2-6 | TRBV5-3 | CASSGILAGGANVLTF
TRBJ1-1 | TRBV5-1 | CASSLATGGGNTEAFF
TRBJ2-7 | TRBV5-1 | CASSLVGSSPYEQYF
TRBJ1-5 | TRBV12-3/TRBV12-4 | CASTSSIQGAGQPQHF
TRBJ1-5 | TRBV6-1 | CASGLLGSNQPQHF
TRBJ2-3 | TRBV7-6 | CASSLKGRAPDTQYF
TRBJ1-5 | TRBV27 | CASSPGTGRRRNQPQHF
TRBJ2-5 | TRBV11-2 | CASSLVGGPLQETQYF
TRBJ1-5 | TRBV20-1 | CSARQGQQPQHF
TRBJ1-2 | TRBV5-5 | CASRSDRGSHGYTF
TRBJ2-5 | TRBV29-1 | CSVAGGDKIETQYF
TRBJ2-3 | TRBV12-3/TRBV12-4 | CASRGQGIGTDTQYF
TRBJ2-1 | TRBV19 | CASSIVWDRYNEQFF
TRBJ2-1 | TRBV19 | CASRKSGGLEQFF
TRBJ2-1 | TRBV6-6 | CASSSRDRGRHEQFF
TRBJ1-6 | TRBV5-1 | CASSPGLSAGPRVNSPLHF
TRBJ2-7 | TRBV7-8 | CASSLGRGVPSYEQYF
TRBJ2-5 | TRBV7-8 | CASSTRQGYQETQYF
TRBJ1-1 | TRBV5-1 | CASTPWVGTEAFF
TRBJ1-6 | TRBV7-2 | CASSRKAAQTSYNSPLHF
TRBJ2-7 | TRBV11-3 | CASSLRAGRTYEQYF
TRBJ1-6 | TRBV7-2 | CASSLARPVSPLHF
TRBJ2-2 | TRBV11-2 | CASSRTSNTGELFF
TRBJ2-5 | TRBV7-3 | CASSFLGGHQETQYF
TRBJ2-3 | TRBV7-9 | CASSPIGTGPYTDTQYF
TRBJ1-5 | TRBV12-3/TRBV12-4 | CASSPGRPVGNQPQHF
TRBJ2-7 | TRBV28 | CASSLGDSLSGQYF
TRBJ2-1 | TRBV28 | CASSSTSGANEQFF
TRBJ2-3 | TRBV29-1 | CSVAGAQRSNRRADTQYF
TRBJ1-6 | TRBV11-2 | CASSLSPGSPLHF
TRBJ2-7 | TRBV10-3 | CAISESTGHEQYF
TRBJ1-4 | TRBV20-1 | CSARGRLGNEKLFF
TRBJ1-5 | TRBV19 | CASSIVWDGNQPQHF
TRBJ2-3 | TRBV20-1 | CSASASGITDTQYF